Listed below are T cell receptor beta chains from one sample, sequenced in a study of identical twins. TCRdb itself ran the 5' RACE reads through MiXCR, one entry per CDR3 protein. The data show hundreds of thousands of distinct CDR3 sequences, more than 13% seen once. Sequences were obtained from memory (CD45RO+) T cells sorted from blood. All receptors derive from a woman younger than 35 in good health. CDR3s include the opening cysteine and the closing phenylalanine or tryptophan. The order of the fields is V gene, clone size, CDR3 length, J gene, D gene, CDR3 DNA, CDR3 protein. A D gene is named only where the DNA matches it firmly. Not all rows give a size; the values are once, few, many and, for expanded clones, a class.

TRBV5-4	-	14	TRBJ2-3	TRBD2	TGTGCCAGCAGCCTCAGCGGGGGTGGGGATACGCAGTATTTT	CASSLSGGGDTQYF
TRBV10-3	-	14	TRBJ2-3	TRBD2	TGTGCTACTAAGCGGGGATCTAGCACAGATACGCAGTATTTT	CATKRGSSTDTQYF
TRBV9	-	16	TRBJ1-1	TRBD1	TGTGCCAGCAGCCCCCGACAGGGGGATTTGGACACTGAAGCTTTCTTT	CASSPRQGDLDTEAFF
TRBV20-1	many	14	TRBJ2-2	TRBD1	TGCAGTGCCGAACCCGGGACAGGAACCGGGGAGCTGTTTTTT	CSAEPGTGTGELFF
TRBV7-8	once	16	TRBJ2-2	TRBD2	TGTGCCAGCAGCTTAGATTGGGGGGGTTTTACCGGGGAGCTGTTTTTT	CASSLDWGGFTGELFF
TRBV5-1	few	15	TRBJ1-5	-	TGCGCCAGCAGCTTGGCAGGGCTTAGCAATCAGCCCCAGCATTTT	CASSLAGLSNQPQHF
TRBV5-1	-	13	TRBJ1-2	TRBD1	TGCGCCAGCAGCTTCGACAGGGGACGGGGCTACACCTTC	CASSFDRGRGYTF
TRBV27	few	12	TRBJ2-5	-	TGTGCCAGCACCGATACCTTTGCCACCCAGTACTTC	CASTDTFATQYF
TRBV5-1	few	14	TRBJ2-2	-	TGCGCCAGCAGCGCCTACCAGGGGAACGGGGAGCTGTTTTTT	CASSAYQGNGELFF
TRBV7-3	few	15	TRBJ2-1	-	TGTGCCAGCAGCTCTACAGGGGACTCCGCCGGTAAGCAGTTCTTC	CASSSTGDSAGKQFF
TRBV3-1	-	16	TRBJ1-3	-	TGTGCCAGCAGCCAAATCCCAACCTTCTCTGGAAACACCATATATTTT	CASSQIPTFSGNTIYF
TRBV7-2	many	14	TRBJ2-2	TRBD2	TGTGCCATTTCGGGACTAGCAACCACCGGGGAGCTGTTTTTT	CAISGLATTGELFF
TRBV7-6	few	16	TRBJ2-1	TRBD2	TGTGCCAGCAGCTTATTCGGGACTAGCGGATACAATGAGCAGTTCTTC	CASSLFGTSGYNEQFF
TRBV5-6	few	14	TRBJ1-6	TRBD1	TGTGCCAGCAGCTTGAAGGGGGCTCGTTCACCCCTCCACTTT	CASSLKGARSPLHF
TRBV20-1	-	15	TRBJ2-7	TRBD2	TGCAGTGCTAGAGCAGCTAGCGGGAGCCCGTACGAGCAGTACTTC	CSARAASGSPYEQYF
TRBV18	-	14	TRBJ2-2	-	TGTGCCAGCTCAAGCGGAGTCAACACCGGGGAGCTGTTTTTT	CASSSGVNTGELFF
TRBV3-1	few	15	TRBJ2-3	-	TGTGCCTCCAGCCAAGTCCGGCCGCAGGCAGATACGCAGTATTTT	CASSQVRPQADTQYF
TRBV12-3/TRBV12-4	many	17	TRBJ1-1	TRBD1	TGTGCCAGCAGTTTTTTTCCCCTAGAGCAGGGGGCGTTTGAAGCTTTCTTT	CASSFFPLEQGAFEAFF
TRBV7-6	few	14	TRBJ2-7	TRBD1	TGTGCCAGCAGCTTAGCGGACAGGGCGGACGAGCAGTACTTC	CASSLADRADEQYF
TRBV6-1	-	15	TRBJ2-7	TRBD2	TGTGCCAGCAGTGACAGGGGAGCGGGGGCCTACGAGCAGTACTTC	CASSDRGAGAYEQYF
TRBV2	-	18	TRBJ2-1	-	TGTGCCAGCAGTGAAGTGCGAAGCGGGCCCACTCAATACAATGAGCAGTTCTTC	CASSEVRSGPTQYNEQFF
TRBV5-6	-	11	TRBJ2-1	-	TGTGCCAGCAGCACGACTGCTGAGCAGTTCTTC	CASSTTAEQFF
TRBV12-3/TRBV12-4	few	13	TRBJ1-1	-	TGTGCCAGCAGCGAGTCAGCGTACACTGAAGCTTTCTTT	CASSESAYTEAFF
TRBV20-1	-	12	TRBJ2-2	-	TGCAGTGCTAGAATGGGCACCGGGGAGCTGTTTTTT	CSARMGTGELFF
TRBV4-2	few	16	TRBJ2-1	-	TGTGCCAGCAGCCAAGGAGGAGCGGAGGTCTACAATGAGCAGTTCTTC	CASSQGGAEVYNEQFF
TRBV12-3/TRBV12-4	few	12	TRBJ1-1	-	TGTGCCAGCAGTTTTAGTTCCCAGGGGGCTTTCTTT	CASSFSSQGAFF
TRBV11-1	few	18	TRBJ1-6	TRBD1	TGTGCCAGCAGCTTAGAATCTCCGGGGACAGCGTTTAATTCACCCCTCCACTTT	CASSLESPGTAFNSPLHF
TRBV20-1	-	15	TRBJ1-6	-	TGCAGTGCTAGAGAGGGTCCCACTGACAGTTCACCCCTCCACTTT	CSAREGPTDSSPLHF
TRBV14	few	14	TRBJ2-5	-	TGTGCCAGCAGCCCTCAGGGTAGCCAGCGGACCCAGTACTTC	CASSPQGSQRTQYF
TRBV30	-	13	TRBJ2-2	-	TGTGCCTGGGCGGGGACGAACACCGGGGAGCTGTTTTTT	CAWAGTNTGELFF
TRBV5-1	many	15	TRBJ1-4	-	TGCGCCAGCAGCCCGGACAGCCGAAGGGGTGAAAAACTGTTTTTT	CASSPDSRRGEKLFF
TRBV28	few	14	TRBJ2-5	-	TGTGCCAGCAGTTTAGCCGGGTTTAGAGAGACCCAGTACTTC	CASSLAGFRETQYF
TRBV6-5	few	18	TRBJ2-1	-	TGTGCCAGCAGTTACTCTAAGTCTGGGGCGCCGGTTTACAATGAGCAGTTCTTC	CASSYSKSGAPVYNEQFF
TRBV20-1	-	12	TRBJ1-1	-	TGCAGTGTCGCGGGTACAAGGACTGAAGCTTTCTTT	CSVAGTRTEAFF
TRBV20-1	few	14	TRBJ2-7	TRBD2	TGCAGTGCGGCCCCGGGACTAACGACCTACGAGCAGTACTTC	CSAAPGLTTYEQYF
TRBV3-1	once	14	TRBJ2-7	-	TGTGCCATCAGCCAAGTCGTCGGGGGACTCGAGCAGTACTTC	CAISQVVGGLEQYF
TRBV3-1	many	15	TRBJ2-7	TRBD1	TGTGCCAGCAGCCACCTGGGACAGGGGAGGGTTGTGCAGTACTTC	CASSHLGQGRVVQYF
TRBV20-1	few	16	TRBJ2-1	TRBD2	TGCAGTGCTAGAGCTACTACTAGCGGGGTAGCGAATGAGCAGTTCTTC	CSARATTSGVANEQFF
TRBV27	many	13	TRBJ2-7	TRBD2	TGTGCCAGCAGAAGGACTAGCGGATACGAGCAGTACTTC	CASRRTSGYEQYF
TRBV20-1	-	14	TRBJ2-5	-	TGCACCGTTTCACCCTCCGGGACGGAAGAGACCCAGTACTTC	CTVSPSGTEETQYF
TRBV9	-	15	TRBJ2-1	TRBD1	TGTGCCAGCAGTTTACGACAGGGTGGCTACAATGAGCAGTTCTTC	CASSLRQGGYNEQFF
TRBV7-9	-	13	TRBJ2-7	-	TGTGCCAGCAGTCGGGACGTTTCCTACGAGCAGTACTTC	CASSRDVSYEQYF
TRBV5-1	few	12	TRBJ1-2	-	TGCGCCAGCAGTGGCTTTGGGCTCGGCTACACCTTC	CASSGFGLGYTF
TRBV12-5	-	14	TRBJ1-6	-	TGTGCTAGTGCGGCGGACTCCTATAATTCACCCCTCCACTTT	CASAADSYNSPLHF
TRBV9	few	16	TRBJ2-2	-	TGTGCCAGCAGCCATTTTGAGGGGATTTACACCGGGGAGCTGTTTTTT	CASSHFEGIYTGELFF
TRBV6-1	-	15	TRBJ2-1	TRBD1	TGTGCCAGCAGCCGTGGACAGGGAGCTGTCAATGAGCAGTTCTTC	CASSRGQGAVNEQFF
TRBV5-4	-	16	TRBJ2-7	TRBD2	TGTGCCAGCAGCTTTACGGGAGGGCTCGGATTCTACGAGCAGTACTTC	CASSFTGGLGFYEQYF
TRBV7-2	few	15	TRBJ2-5	TRBD2	TGTGCCAGCAGCCCCCGGACTAGCGGACAAGAGACCCAGTACTTC	CASSPRTSGQETQYF
TRBV5-5	many	13	TRBJ2-7	-	TGTGCCAGCAGCTTAGCCGGGCTCTACGAGCAGTACTTC	CASSLAGLYEQYF
TRBV6-2/TRBV6-3	-	12	TRBJ2-3	TRBD1	TGTGCCAGCAGCCGGACAGGGAATACGCAGTATTTT	CASSRTGNTQYF